These 3 T cell receptor beta chains were sequenced from one sample in a study of blood T cells in healthy people across ages. A sample-barcoded 5' primer and a J-beta primer mix were used in a second PCR of roughly 6 to 11 cycles. TCRdb ran MiXCR on the 5' RACE reads and lists one entry per CDR3 protein. The sample consists of 1 million or so distinct CDR3 sequences, around 43% of them appearing once. Sequencing was carried out using blood. Receptors originate from an older woman in good health.

Worth noting for this clonotype: It may be a read error: a sequence one base away is much more abundant. The J gene is TRBJ2-1, the V gene TRBV11-1, with 9 bases matching TRBD1. This CDR3 comprises 16 residues. With 3 bases clipped from V and 10 bases from J, the junction kept 13 bases outside the gene matches. Germline V gene lookup returns CDR1 SGHAT and CDR2 FQDESV (reference sequence). CDR3 DNA sequence: TGTGCCAGCAGCTTCTCCGGGACAGGGACAGGGTACGAGCAGTTCTTC. Its translation is CASSFSGTGTGYEQFF.

The chain carries TRBV4-1 and TRBJ2-1; the match to TRBD2 covers 8 bases. CDR1 and CDR2 from the germline V gene are MGHRA and YSYEKL. V lost 4 bases, J lost 5 bases, and 16 bases stayed unmatched. The CDR3 spans 18 residues. CDR3 protein: CASSLRHEGTRRDNEQFF. In DNA form, the CDR3 reads TGCGCCAGCAGCCTCCGACACGAGGGGACTAGGAGGGACAATGAGCAGTTCTTC.

The chain uses TRBV18 and TRBJ2-1; maybe TRBD2 (7 bases). The germline CDR1 and CDR2 sequences are KGHSH and LQKENI. V lost 1 base to trimming and J lost 6 bases, with 22 bases between them. The CDR3 is 18 residues long. CDR3 loop: CASSPRAPGAGASNEQFF. Here the CDR3 DNA reads TGTGCCAGCTCACCACGGGCACCAGGGGCGGGAGCTAGCAATGAGCAGTTCTTC.